This TCR beta chain was sequenced during a study of blood T cell repertoires in COVID-19. Authors' methods: Nucleated cell counts were estimated from reference gene primer amplification. The table came from immunoSEQ multiplex PCR; TCRdb's copy has only in-frame clones and leaves some out. D and trimming were read from the DNA, whereas the V and J calls and clone size are those reported in that table. The profile shows over 150,000 clones, roughly 84% of them singletons. Trimming took 6 bases from V and 1 from J; bases not matched to a gene: 13. CDR3 length: 17 residues. Germline loops: CDR1 MNHEY, CDR2 SMNVEV (reference sequence).

This chain joins TRBV27 and TRBJ1-1; 8 bases line up with TRBD1. The sample was peripheral blood. The receptor was derived from a man aged 18 to 29 with active or convalescent COVID-19. In DNA form, the CDR3 reads TGTGCCAGCAGGGATTCTAGACAGGGGTTAAAGAACACTGAAGCTTTCTTT. As protein: CASRDSRQGLKNTEAFF.